Each of the 13 T cell receptor beta chains below was sequenced from the same sample in a study of T-cell memory formation after mild COVID-19. TCRdb independently ran MiXCR on the 5' RACE reads; one entry per CDR3 protein. Of about 210,000 distinct CDR3 sequences in the sample, roughly 10% were seen once. Sample: PBMCs or a T cell subset sorted from them (not recorded which). The source is a man aged 18 to 30 who had mild COVID-19 (a few samples of this study predate the infection). Cell type and time point are not known.

The rearrangement links TRBV21-1 to TRBJ2-3; the listed D gene, TRBD2, was not tested against the DNA. TRBV21-1 is reported as a pseudogene. The CDR3 is 16 residues long. The CDR3 loop reads CASSNWRGRRPDTQYF. In DNA, the CDR3 is TGTGCCAGCAGCAATTGGCGGGGCCGTCGTCCAGATACGCAGTATTTT.

This clonotype has just a few counts. The chain links TRBV7-2 to TRBJ2-3; no reliable D call. Germline V lookup: CDR1 SGHTA, CDR2 FQGNSA. Trimming left V 5 bases short and J 4 bases short, with 7 bases between. This CDR3 is built from 12 residues. CDR3 sequence (DNA): TGTGCCAGCAGCCGGATGGCAGATACGCAGTATTTT. Encoded protein: CASSRMADTQYF.

This clonotype was counted a single time. This chain links TRBV6-5 with TRBJ1-2; D is uncertain. The CDR3 has 16 residues. Trimming stripped 3 bases from V and 7 bases from J, with 21 bases between. The germline gives CDR1 MNHEY, CDR2 SVGAGI. The CDR3 loop is CASSYSPDPKKSGYTF. As DNA, the CDR3 is TGTGCCAGCAGTTATAGCCCTGACCCCAAAAAAAGTGGCTACACCTTC.

This clonotype occurred many times. The junction and the germline gene differ at one end; a read error may be behind it. V is TRBV5-1 and J is TRBJ2-5, with 9 bases fitting TRBD1. The CDR3 covers 14 residues. Germline values: CDR1 SGHRS, CDR2 YFSETQ. CDR3 loop: CASSLQGAGETQYF. CDR3 sequence (DNA): TGTGCCAGCAGCCTACAGGGGGCTGGGGAGACCCAGTACTTC.

This clonotype was picked up a small number of times. The V gene is TRBV12-3 or TRBV12-4, the J gene TRBJ1-5; unclear D gene. The CDR3 extends over 15 amino acids. Trimming took 6 bases from V and 8 from J, leaving 20 bases between them. CDR3 sequence: CASSPGRFNGKPQHF. The CDR3 DNA follows: TGTGCCAGCAGCCCCGGACGGTTCAATGGGAAGCCCCAGCATTTT.

This chain uses TRBV18 with TRBJ2-7; 8 nucleotides line up with TRBD2. The germline gives CDR1 KGHSH, CDR2 LQKENI. The J segment lost 0 bases and the V segment lost 0 bases, leaving 7 bases of the junction unmatched. The CDR3 runs to 17 residues. The DNA of the CDR3 is TGTGCCAGCTCACCACCAGGAGCGGGGGCTCACTCCTACGAGCAGTACTTC. Its translation: CASSPPGAGAHSYEQYF.

This rearrangement joins TRBV5-1 to TRBJ2-3, with D unresolved. This CDR3 comprises 13 residues. The germline CDR1 and CDR2 sequences are SGHRS and YFSETQ. Trimming pared 0 bases from V and 4 bases from J, leaving 6 bases between. The CDR3 spells CASSLGIPDTQYF. CDR3 nucleotide sequence: TGCGCCAGCAGCTTGGGTATCCCAGATACGCAGTATTTT.

This chain connects TRBV30 to TRBJ2-3; no clear D gene. The CDR3 sequence is 13 residues long. Germline V lookup: CDR1 GTSNPN, CDR2 SVGIG (reference sequence). The V end was cut by 2 bases, the J end by 4 bases, with 10 bases between. The chain's CDR3 is CAWSFGSADTQYF. DNA of the CDR3: TGTGCCTGGAGTTTTGGTTCGGCAGATACGCAGTATTTT. Variable domain in full (rest from reference TRBV30 and TRBJ2-3): SQTIHQWPATLVQPVGSPLSLECTVEGTSNPNLYWYRQAAGRGLQLLFYSVGIGQISSEVPQNLSASRPQDRQFILSSKKLLLSDSGFYLCAWSFGSADTQYFGPGTRLTVL.

This clonotype was picked up a small number of times. The genes are TRBV5-1 and TRBJ2-5, with 8 bases lining up with TRBD1. CDR1 SGHRS and CDR2 YFSETQ come from the germline V gene. V dropped 2 bases and J dropped 4; count of bases not matched to a gene: 4. CDR3 length: 14 residues. For the CDR3, the DNA is TGCGCCAGCAGCTTACCGACAGGGGCAGAGACCCAGTACTTC. Translation gives CASSLPTGAETQYF. The entire variable domain, with the rest obtained from reference TRBV5-1 and TRBJ2-5, is as follows: KAGVTQTPRYLIKTRGQQVTLSCSPISGHRSVSWYQQTPGQGLQFLFEYFSETQRNKGNFPGRFSGRQFSNSRSEMNVSTLELGDSALYLCASSLPTGAETQYFGPGTRLLVL.

This clonotype was counted between two and nine times. The chain has TRBV12-3 or TRBV12-4 and TRBJ2-7; weak D call: TRBD1 (7 bases). The CDR3 extends over 13 amino acids. V dropped 5 bases and J dropped 4 bases, with 12 bases sitting between them. CDR3: CASSPGGKYEQYV. The CDR3 DNA reads as TGTGCCAGCAGTCCAGGGGGGAAATACGAGCAGTACGTC.

This clonotype was seen a handful of times. The chain combines TRBV18 with TRBJ2-3; 10 nucleotides agree with TRBD1. Trimming removed 2 bases from V and 4 bases from J; junction bases left unmatched: 3. CDR1 and CDR2 (germline): KGHSH, LQKENI. CDR3 size: 15 residues. Here the CDR3 reads CASSPSGQGADTQYF. The DNA of the CDR3 is TGTGCCAGCTCACCATCAGGACAGGGGGCAGATACGCAGTATTTT.

The rearrangement uses TRBV9 and TRBJ2-5; 9 bases match TRBD2. With V trimmed by 0 bases and J by 5 bases, 5 bases remained unmatched. The CDR3 runs to 15 residues. Germline lookup yields CDR1 SGDLS and CDR2 YYNGEE. CDR3 loop: CASSVELSGGETQYF. The DNA of the CDR3 is TGTGCCAGCAGCGTAGAGCTTAGCGGGGGTGAGACCCAGTACTTC.

DNA for the CDR3: TGTGCCAGCAGCCCCCTCGGACACCGAATGAACACTGAAGCTTTCTTT. Its translation: CASSPLGHRMNTEAFF. The rearrangement joins TRBV5-6 to TRBJ1-1; D possibly corresponds to TRBD1 (5 bases). Germline-derived CDR1 and CDR2 are SGHDT and YYEEEE. The germline V and J ends were trimmed by 4 bases and 0 bases, with 16 bases remaining between them. The CDR3 runs to 16 residues.